Each of the 27 T cell receptor beta chains below was sequenced from the same sample in a study of cytomegalovirus exposure and HLA in healthy donors. Amplification used 60 Vbeta primers and 13 Jbeta primers. Profiling relied on immunoSEQ multiplex PCR, and the TCRdb table lists in-frame clones only, not all of them. The sample table sets out 100,000 or so clones. The material sequenced was PBMCs. Source of these receptors: a man aged 45 to 65 in good health and CMV-seronegative.

The chain carries TRBV7-2 and TRBJ2-7; 10 nucleotides agree with TRBD1. Trimming removed 5 bases from V and 3 bases from J; junction bases left unmatched: 4. The CDR3 has 14 amino acids. Germline values: CDR1 SGHTA, CDR2 FQGNSA. The CDR3 is CASSLRDRGYEQYF. The CDR3 nucleotides read TGTGCCAGCAGCCTCCGGGACAGGGGCTACGAGCAGTACTTC.

The chain uses TRBV29-1 and TRBJ1-2; 7 positions match TRBD1. CDR1 is SQVTM and CDR2 is ANQGSEA in the germline V gene. Trimming cost V 5 bases and J 4 bases; bases outside gene matches: 7. This CDR3 contains 13 residues. The CDR3 DNA is TGCAGCGTTCCGGGACAGACTATCTATGGCTACACCTTC. It is translated as CSVPGQTIYGYTF.

The chain carries TRBV4-1 and TRBJ2-1, with TRBD1 matching 9 bases. Per the germline V gene, CDR1 is MGHRA and CDR2 is YSYEKL. The trim removed 5 bases at V and 8 bases at J, leaving 7 bases unmatched. The length of the CDR3 is 14 residues. CDR3 residues: CASSKVWTGDEQFF. CDR3 in DNA: TGCGCCAGCAGCAAGGTATGGACAGGGGATGAGCAGTTCTTC.

This chain joins TRBV9 and TRBJ2-1; a weak D match, TRBD1 (6 bases). Germline lookup yields CDR1 SGDLS and CDR2 YYNGEE. V was pared by 0 bases and J by 4 bases, with 11 bases between. The CDR3 runs 15 residues. CDR3 residues: CASSVVGTPYNEQFF. The CDR3, as DNA: TGTGCCAGCAGCGTAGTTGGGACACCTTACAATGAGCAGTTCTTC.

J is TRBJ1-5 and V is TRBV19; 9 bases are shared with TRBD1. CDR1 LNHDA and CDR2 SQIVND come from the germline V gene (reference sequence). This CDR3 is built from 16 residues. The V gene end was trimmed by 3 bases and the J gene end by 1 base; junction bases not matched to a gene: 4. The CDR3 coding sequence is TGTGCCAGTAGTATCGACAGGGGGTTAAGCAATCAGCCCCAGCATTTT. Translated: CASSIDRGLSNQPQHF.

This chain connects TRBV5-5 to TRBJ1-1; weak D call: TRBD1 (6 bases). The CDR3 is 16 residues long. In germline, CDR1 is SGHKS, CDR2 YYEKEE (reference sequence). V was cut by 6 bases and J by 2 bases, with 20 bases left in between. CDR3 coding DNA: TGTGCCAGCACCTACCGGACAGATGGAGTAAACACTGAAGCTTTCTTT. Translating it yields CASTYRTDGVNTEAFF.

This sequence joins TRBV5-1 and TRBJ2-7; TRBD1 is a possible D gene (6 bases). The CDR3 runs to 11 residues. Trimming pared 2 bases from V and 6 bases from J, leaving 6 bases between. Germline-derived CDR1 and CDR2 are SGHRS and YFSETQ. The CDR3 here is CASSLQGEQYF. Here the CDR3 DNA reads TGCGCCAGCAGCTTACAGGGCGAGCAGTACTTC.

Turning to this clone: Its ends do not fully match the called genes, so a read error is possible. The chain is built from TRBV4-3 and TRBJ2-7; D not resolved. The germline V gene encodes CDR1 LGHNA and CDR2 YSLEER. This CDR3 has 13 residues. Here the CDR3 reads CVSSQGPSYEQYF. For the CDR3, the DNA is TGCGTCAGCAGCCAAGGGCCTTCCTACGAGCAGTACTTC.

The chain recombines TRBV7-2 with TRBJ1-1, with D maybe TRBD1 (6 bases). V lost 6 bases and J 7 bases, leaving 9 bases between the germline ends. Per germline, CDR1 SGHTA and CDR2 FQGNSA. The CDR3 sequence is 11 residues long. CDR3 sequence (DNA): TGTGCCAGCAGTTGGACAGTTGAAGCTTTCTTT. Amino acids: CASSWTVEAFF.

The chain employs TRBV4-3 and TRBJ2-7; 8 nucleotides agree with TRBD1. The V gene end was trimmed by 4 bases and the J gene end by 2 bases; junction bases not matched to a gene: 4. The CDR3 is made up of 14 amino acids. The germline gives CDR1 LGHNA, CDR2 YSLEER. CDR3 sequence: CASSRDRSTYEQYF. In nucleotides, the CDR3 is TGCGCCAGCAGCCGGGACAGGTCAACCTACGAGCAGTACTTC.

The chain couples TRBV5-1 to TRBJ1-4, with 7 bases identical to TRBD1. Per germline, CDR1 SGHRS and CDR2 YFSETQ. V was pared by 5 bases and J by 0 bases, with 4 bases of the junction left unmatched. The CDR3 loop spans 15 amino acids. The CDR3 is CASSWGQSTNEKLFF. The DNA of the CDR3 is TGCGCCAGCAGTTGGGGACAGTCAACTAATGAAAAACTGTTTTTT.

The chain recombines TRBV7-2 with TRBJ2-7; D possibly corresponds to TRBD1 (6 bases). Germline-derived CDR1 and CDR2 are SGHTA and FQGNSA. This CDR3 region has 14 residues. The germline V and J ends were trimmed by 2 bases and 3 bases, with 11 bases remaining between them. The CDR3 spells CASSLQGLDYEQYF. The CDR3, as DNA: TGTGCCAGCAGCTTACAGGGGTTGGACTACGAGCAGTACTTC. The variable domain in full, with the rest retrieved from reference TRBV7-2 and TRBJ2-7, is GAGVSQSPSNKVTEKGKDVELRCDPISGHTALYWYRQSLGQGLEFLIYFQGNSAPDKSGLPSDRFSAERTGGSVSTLTIQRTQQEDSAVYLCASSLQGLDYEQYFGPGTRLTVT.

The V and J genes are TRBV6-1 and TRBJ2-7, with D maybe TRBD1 (6 bases). Trimming took 6 bases from V and 3 from J, leaving 12 bases between them. Germline V gene sequence: CDR1 MNHNS, CDR2 SASEGT. The CDR3 covers 13 residues. CDR3 protein: CASRPTGIYEQYF. CDR3 DNA sequence: TGTGCCAGCAGACCCACAGGGATCTACGAGCAGTACTTC.

V and J are TRBV5-1 and TRBJ2-6, with 11 positions matching TRBD1. Germline CDR1 reads SGHRS; CDR2 reads YFSETQ. With V trimmed by 4 bases and J by 1 base, 7 bases remained unmatched. The CDR3 spans 18 residues. CDR3 DNA: TGCGCCAGCAGCGTGATTGGGACAGGGGGGTCTGGGGCCAACGTCCTGACTTTC. It codes for CASSVIGTGGSGANVLTF.

The genes are TRBV4-2 and TRBJ2-7, with D perhaps TRBD2 (6 bases). V gave up 1 base and J gave up 4 bases, with 17 bases separating them. This CDR3 has 16 amino acids. Germline V gives CDR1 LGHNA, CDR2 YNFKEQ. This CDR3 reads CASSQGHRIGGYEQYF. CDR3 DNA: TGTGCCAGCAGCCAAGGGCATAGGATCGGGGGATACGAGCAGTACTTC.

The CDR3 sequence is CASSFSGTSGGNTDTQYF. The DNA of the CDR3 is TGTGCCAGCAGTTTCTCCGGGACTAGCGGGGGGAACACAGATACGCAGTATTTT. The chain uses TRBV27 and TRBJ2-3; the match to TRBD2 covers 15 bases. CDR1 is MNHEY and CDR2 is SMNVEV in the germline V gene (reference sequence). The CDR3 is 18 residues long. J gave up 2 bases and V 3 bases, and 6 bases lay outside the gene matches.

The V gene is TRBV7-6, the J gene TRBJ2-3; D not certain. The CDR3 has 13 residues. The V end lost 2 bases, the J end lost 4 bases, and 7 bases lay between the germline ends. In germline, CDR1 is SGHVS, CDR2 FNYEAQ. The CDR3 nucleotides read TGTGCCAGCAGCTTACGTACAGCAGATACGCAGTATTTT. This encodes CASSLRTADTQYF.

This chain joins TRBV5-8 and TRBJ1-3; 7 positions match TRBD1. The CDR3 has 15 amino acids. J gave up 5 bases and V 4 bases, and 9 bases lay outside the gene matches. Germline V gives CDR1 SGHTS, CDR2 YDEGEE. The CDR3 bases are TGTGCCAGCAGCGTCTCAGGGGGTTTTCGAAACACCATATATTTT. This translates into CASSVSGGFRNTIYF.

The chain recombines TRBV7-2 with TRBJ1-5, with 8 nucleotides matching TRBD1. The CDR3 has 13 residues. The germline V gene encodes CDR1 SGHTA and CDR2 FQGNSA. V lost 5 bases and J lost 5; bases outside the gene matches: 2. The CDR3 bases are TGTGCCAGCAGCCCACAGGGGGATCAGCCCCAGCATTTT. It specifies CASSPQGDQPQHF. The full variable domain, with the rest looked up from reference TRBV7-2 and TRBJ1-5, is GAGVSQSPSNKVTEKGKDVELRCDPISGHTALYWYRQSLGQGLEFLIYFQGNSAPDKSGLPSDRFSAERTGGSVSTLTIQRTQQEDSAVYLCASSPQGDQPQHFGDGTRLSIL.

This chain connects TRBV6-5 to TRBJ2-7; D gene ambiguous. Trimming stripped 2 bases from V and 3 bases from J, with 8 bases between. Germline lookup yields CDR1 MNHEY and CDR2 SVGAGI. CDR3 length: 13 amino acids. The CDR3 here is CASSYGPDYEQYF. The CDR3 DNA reads TGTGCCAGCAGTTACGGGCCAGACTACGAGCAGTACTTC.

This chain uses TRBV7-2 with TRBJ2-3; D may be TRBD1 (5 bases). The germline V gene encodes CDR1 SGHTA and CDR2 FQGNSA. The CDR3 runs to 14 residues. Trimming removed 3 bases from V and 4 bases from J, with 11 bases in between. The DNA for the CDR3 is TGTGCCAGCAGCTTTGATGGGGCGTCAGATACGCAGTATTTT. It specifies CASSFDGASDTQYF.

V and J are TRBV19 and TRBJ1-5, with D possibly TRBD1 on 6 matching bases. Germline CDR1 is LNHDA and CDR2 is SQIVND (reference sequence). V dropped 7 bases and J dropped 3 bases, with 19 bases sitting between them. CDR3 length equals 16 residues. CDR3 residues: CASTSHPTGPNQPQHF. Written as DNA, the CDR3 is TGTGCCAGTACCTCCCACCCCACAGGGCCCAATCAGCCCCAGCATTTT.

The rearrangement uses TRBV5-4 and TRBJ1-1, with 9 nucleotides matching TRBD1. V was clipped by 0 bases and J by 3 bases; unmatched bases: 6. Per the germline V gene, CDR1 is SGHNT and CDR2 is YYREEE (reference sequence). The CDR3 consists of 16 residues. CDR3 sequence reads: CASSLDSQGADTEAFF. DNA of the CDR3: TGTGCCAGCAGCTTGGATTCACAGGGGGCGGACACTGAAGCTTTCTTT.

V usage is TRBV5-1 and J usage is TRBJ2-3; D ambiguous. The germline CDR1 and CDR2 sequences are SGHRS and YFSETQ. The CDR3 is 13 amino acids. V was pared by 0 bases and J by 4 bases, with 6 bases between. The CDR3 sequence is CASSLVPADTQYF. CDR3 nucleotides: TGCGCCAGCAGCTTGGTTCCGGCAGATACGCAGTATTTT.

The chain carries TRBV7-9 and TRBJ1-1; D remains ambiguous. The CDR3 has 13 amino acids. CDR1 is SEHNR, CDR2 FQNEAQ, per germline (reference sequence). Trimming cost V 6 bases and J 4 bases, with 12 bases left between them. CDR3 coding DNA: TGTGCCAGCAGTCCGATCCCGGGCACTGAAGCTTTCTTT. Residues: CASSPIPGTEAFF.

The CDR3 DNA is TGTGCCAGTAGTATAGAAATTAACAGGGCGAGCAATCAGCCCCAGCATTTT. It specifies CASSIEINRASNQPQHF. This chain joins TRBV19 and TRBJ1-5, with D perhaps TRBD1 (6 bases). The CDR3 runs to 17 residues. V dropped 0 bases and J dropped 1 base, with 13 bases sitting between them. CDR1 LNHDA and CDR2 SQIVND come from the germline V gene (reference sequence).

V and J are TRBV28 and TRBJ1-5, with D hard to call. The CDR3 totals 13 residues. Germline V gene data show CDR1 as MDHEN and CDR2 as SYDVKM. The V gene lost 7 bases and the J gene lost 2 bases, with 9 bases spanning the gap. The CDR3 DNA reads as TGTGCCAGCAAACTTTCGGGCAATCAGCCCCAGCATTTT. This encodes CASKLSGNQPQHF.